This T cell receptor beta chain was sequenced in a study of T cells expressing NK-cell markers (TCRdb year 2020). With respect to the entire study: Three sorted T-cell subsets (CD3+CD56+NKG2C+, CD3+CD56+NKG2C- and CD3+CD56-NKG2C+) from roughly 8 donors had their TCR beta-chain repertoires profiled. Among the eight sequenced donors, only one was HCMV-seronegative, while the other seven were HCMV-seropositive. All eight donors whose samples were sequenced were randomly selected healthy volunteers, three of them men and five women. Illumina HiSeq 2000/2500, MiSeq or NextSeq was used to sequence libraries as 2 x 150 bp reads.

Based on the germline V gene (reference sequence), the CDR1 and CDR2 sequences are SGHNT and YYREEE. The CDR3 spans 13 residues, from the cysteine through the phenylalanine. No DNA is recorded. Regarding this clonotype: Its antigen is still unknown.

To determine HCMV serostatus, a commercial ELISA kit was used to detect HCMV-specific IgG in serum. Peripheral blood mononuclear cells were isolated from blood by Ficoll density gradient centrifugation. The reads were generated on an Illumina HiSeq 2000. TCR beta cDNA libraries were prepared using 5'RACE template switching, which introduced a universal primer site and unique molecular identifiers. Synthesis of cDNA was primed from the TCR beta constant segment and was followed by two consecutive PCR amplification steps. As for the authors' bioinformatics: Reads were demultiplexed and grouped by UMI with MIGEC, and clonotypes were assembled and quantified with MiTCR. Only TCR cDNA sequences supported by at least two reads were kept to exclude erroneous sequences. The tcR package was used for downstream repertoire analysis, with clonotypes matched between fractions based on CDR3 nucleotide sequence plus V segment. Antigen specificity was annotated against VDJdb with VDJmatch, allowing one amino acid substitution in CDR3. The reads, reprocessed by TCRdb, yield one row per CDR3 protein sequence and no DNA. In this record, the V and J calls reflect TCRdb's handling and not the investigators' own analysis. The sample's records list about 450,000 distinct CDR3 sequences. The ten largest make up about 7.3% of the sample.

General findings and caveats noted by the study authors: In more than 5 donors, the dominant CD3+CD56+NKG2C+ clonotypes ranked among the top 10 CD8+ clonotypes, making up roughly 1.0-8% of CD8+ T cells. Whether the expanded NKG2C-expressing T cell clones were specific for HCMV antigens remained unclear. Those dominant clonotypes were again the most abundant among CD3+CD56-NKG2C+ cells in several donors, at roughly 25-60.1%.

The TCR was taken from a woman aged 18-70 years in good health. Sample: blood T cells: a sorted CD56 or NKG2C T cell subset, CD4+ or CD8+ T cells, or bulk PBMC T cells (not recorded which). This receptor chain uses TRBV5-4 and TRBJ2-1. The CDR3 amino acid sequence is: CASSFDTGNEQFF. With the portions outside the CDR3 filled from the reference TRBV5-4 and TRBJ2-1 genes, the complete variable region becomes ETGVTQSPTHLIKTRGQQVTLRCSSQSGHNTVSWYQQALGQGPQFIFQYYREEENGRGNFPPRFSGLQFPNYSSELNVNALELDDSALYLCASSFDTGNEQFFGPGTRLTVL.